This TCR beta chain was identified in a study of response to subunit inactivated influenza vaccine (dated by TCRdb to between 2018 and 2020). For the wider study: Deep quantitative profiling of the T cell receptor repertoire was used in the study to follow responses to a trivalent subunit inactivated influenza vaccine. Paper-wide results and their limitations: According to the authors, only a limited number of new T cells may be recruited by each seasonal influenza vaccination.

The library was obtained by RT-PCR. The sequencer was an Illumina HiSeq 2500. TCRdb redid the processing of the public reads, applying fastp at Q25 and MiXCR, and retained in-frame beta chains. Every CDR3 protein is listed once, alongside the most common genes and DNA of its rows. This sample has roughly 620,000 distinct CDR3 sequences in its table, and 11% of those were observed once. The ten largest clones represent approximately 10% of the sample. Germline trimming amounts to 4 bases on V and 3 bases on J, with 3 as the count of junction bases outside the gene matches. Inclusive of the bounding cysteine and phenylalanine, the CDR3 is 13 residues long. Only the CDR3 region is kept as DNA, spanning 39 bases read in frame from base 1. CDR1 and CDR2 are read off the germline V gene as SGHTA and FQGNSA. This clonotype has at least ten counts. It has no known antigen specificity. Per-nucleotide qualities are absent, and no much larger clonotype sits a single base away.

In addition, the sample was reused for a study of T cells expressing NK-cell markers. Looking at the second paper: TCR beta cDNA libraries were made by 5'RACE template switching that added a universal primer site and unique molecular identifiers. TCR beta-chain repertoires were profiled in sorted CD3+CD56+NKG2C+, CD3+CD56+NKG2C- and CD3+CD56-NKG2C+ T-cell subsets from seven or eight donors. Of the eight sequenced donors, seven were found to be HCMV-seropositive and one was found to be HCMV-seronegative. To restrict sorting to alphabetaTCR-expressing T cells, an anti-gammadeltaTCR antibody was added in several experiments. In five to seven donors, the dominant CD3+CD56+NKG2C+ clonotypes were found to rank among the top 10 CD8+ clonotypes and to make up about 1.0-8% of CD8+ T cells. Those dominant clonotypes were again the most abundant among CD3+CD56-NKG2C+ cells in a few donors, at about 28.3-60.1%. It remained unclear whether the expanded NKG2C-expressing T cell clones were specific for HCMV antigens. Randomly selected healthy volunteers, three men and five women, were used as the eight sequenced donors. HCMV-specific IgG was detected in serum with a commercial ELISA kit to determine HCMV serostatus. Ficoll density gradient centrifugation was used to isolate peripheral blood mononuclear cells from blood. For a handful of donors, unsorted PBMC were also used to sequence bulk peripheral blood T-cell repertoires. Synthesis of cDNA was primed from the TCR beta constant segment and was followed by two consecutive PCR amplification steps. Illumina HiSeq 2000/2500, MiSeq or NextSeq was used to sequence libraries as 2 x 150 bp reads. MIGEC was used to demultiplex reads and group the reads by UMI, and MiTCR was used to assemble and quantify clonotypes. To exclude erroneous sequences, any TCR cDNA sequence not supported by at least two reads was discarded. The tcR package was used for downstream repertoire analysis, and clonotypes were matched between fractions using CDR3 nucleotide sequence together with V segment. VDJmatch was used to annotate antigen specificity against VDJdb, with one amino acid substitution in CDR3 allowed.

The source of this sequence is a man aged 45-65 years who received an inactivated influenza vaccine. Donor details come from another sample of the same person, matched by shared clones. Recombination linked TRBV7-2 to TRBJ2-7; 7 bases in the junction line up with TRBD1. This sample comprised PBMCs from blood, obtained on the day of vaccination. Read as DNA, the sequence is TGTGCCAGCAGCTACGCAGGGGGCTACGAGCAGTACTTC. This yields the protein CASSYAGGYEQYF.